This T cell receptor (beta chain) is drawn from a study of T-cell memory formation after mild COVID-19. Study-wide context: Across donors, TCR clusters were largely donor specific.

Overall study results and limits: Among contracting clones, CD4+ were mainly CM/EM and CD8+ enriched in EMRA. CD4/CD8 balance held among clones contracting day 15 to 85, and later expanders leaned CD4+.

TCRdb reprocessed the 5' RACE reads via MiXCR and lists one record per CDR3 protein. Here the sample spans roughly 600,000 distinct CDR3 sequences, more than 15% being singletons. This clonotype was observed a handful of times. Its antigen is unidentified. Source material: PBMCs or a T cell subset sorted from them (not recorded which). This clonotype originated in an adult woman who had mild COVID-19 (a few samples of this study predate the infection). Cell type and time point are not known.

This CDR3 is CASSLGGDRLNTEAFF. CDR3 sequence (DNA): TGTGCCAGCAGCTTAGGGGGAGACAGGTTGAACACTGAAGCTTTCTTT. This sequence joins TRBV13 and TRBJ1-1; perhaps TRBD1 as D (6 bases). Germline V gene data show CDR1 as PRHDT and CDR2 as FYEKMQ (reference sequence). V gave up 0 bases and J gave up 0 bases, with 11 bases separating them. The CDR3 has 16 residues.